One and the same sample provided the 17 T cell receptor beta chains below, sequenced in a study of T cell responses to AZD1222 COVID-19 vaccine. The assay was immunoSEQ multiplex PCR, and TCRdb's table has in-frame clones only and misses some. The table has 55,000 to 75,000 clones, less than 85% seen once. The sample here was peripheral blood, taken on day 0 of MenACWY control vaccination. The receptors here all came from an adult in good health.

The table lists this clone with a count of one. This chain uses TRBV3-1 (or the pseudogene TRBV3-2) with TRBJ1-5; D possibly corresponds to TRBD1 (5 bases). The length of the CDR3 is 15 residues. V was clipped by 1 base and J by 2 bases, with 9 bases between them. CDR1 is LGHDT, CDR2 YNNKEL, per germline (reference sequence). The CDR3 DNA follows: TGTGCCAGCAGCCAAGGGAGAGGGGGCAATCAGCCCCAGCATTTT. It codes for CASSQGRGGNQPQHF.

This rearrangement joins TRBV2 to TRBJ1-2; D gene uncertain. Germline values: CDR1 SNHLY, CDR2 FYNNEI. Deletions cut 1 base from V and 8 bases from J, with 14 bases between. The CDR3 consists of 14 residues. Here the CDR3 DNA reads TGTGCCAGCAGTGAAGTAGGCGGGGATGGAGGCTACACCTTC. It encodes CASSEVGGDGGYTF.

The chain recombines TRBV28 with TRBJ1-1; 7 nucleotides align to TRBD1. Germline-derived CDR1 and CDR2 are MDHEN and SYDVKM. The V and J ends lost 6 bases and 0 bases, in that order; junction bases with no gene match: 4. The CDR3 is 14 residues long. CDR3 sequence: CASSLTGMNTEAFF. CDR3 nucleotides: TGTGCCAGCAGCCTGACAGGGATGAACACTGAAGCTTTCTTT.

V and J are TRBV19 and TRBJ1-3; 7 positions match TRBD1. Looked up from germline, CDR1 is LNHDA and CDR2 is SQIVND (reference sequence). Trimming took 5 bases from V and 4 from J; bases not matched to a gene: 14. The CDR3 has 17 amino acids. Here the CDR3 DNA reads TGTGCCAGTAGTGCGACAGGGTCTCGGTTATCGGGAAACACCATATATTTT. As protein: CASSATGSRLSGNTIYF.

The rearrangement uses TRBV4-1 and TRBJ1-2; weak D call: TRBD1 (5 bases). Germline assignment: CDR1 MGHRA and CDR2 YSYEKL. The CDR3 runs to 17 residues. Trimming pared 2 bases from V and 6 bases from J, leaving 22 bases between. Written as DNA, the CDR3 is TGCGCCAGCAGCCAAAGGGGAATCGTCCTAACCGGAGATGGCTACACCTTC. It is translated as CASSQRGIVLTGDGYTF.

This clone was picked up one time. The chain couples TRBV12-5 to TRBJ1-2; TRBD1 might be the D (5 bases). This CDR3 contains 15 residues. V was clipped by 3 bases and J by 3 bases, with 14 bases between them. Germline loops: CDR1 LGHNT, CDR2 FRNRAP. The CDR3: CASGLDGTCYYGYTF. Here the CDR3 DNA reads TGTGCTAGTGGTTTAGATGGGACGTGCTACTATGGCTACACCTTC.

CDR3 protein: CASMLYNTVSYEQYF. The CDR3, as DNA: TGTGCCAGCATGCTTTACAATACCGTTTCCTACGAGCAGTACTTC. The V gene is TRBV2, the J gene TRBJ2-7; unclear D gene. Looked up from germline, CDR1 is SNHLY and CDR2 is FYNNEI. The CDR3 consists of 15 residues. Trimming took 7 bases from V and 1 from J, leaving 17 bases between them. The complete variable domain, with remaining parts taken from reference TRBV2 and TRBJ2-7, reads EPEVTQTPSHQVTQMGQEVILRCVPISNHLYFYWYRQILGQKVEFLVSFYNNEISEKSEIFDDQFSVERPDGSNFTLKIRSTKLEDSAMYFCASMLYNTVSYEQYFGPGTRLTVT.

This sequence joins TRBV10-1 and TRBJ2-7; 8 bases are shared with TRBD2. CDR1 is WNHNN, CDR2 SYGVQD, per germline (reference sequence). V was pared by 6 bases and J by 4 bases, with 8 bases of the junction left unmatched. This CDR3 comprises 14 residues. DNA for the CDR3: TGCGCCAGCAGCCCAGCGGGAGCAGAGTACGAGCAGTACTTC. Encoded protein: CASSPAGAEYEQYF.

The rearrangement joins TRBV4-3 to TRBJ1-2; D gene unclear. The length of the CDR3 is 13 residues. Germline lookup yields CDR1 LGHNA and CDR2 YSLEER. The ends were cut back, 0 bases at V and 6 bases at J, with 8 bases in the middle. CDR3 nucleotides: TGCGCCAGCAGCCAAGAGATCGGGCATGGCTACACCTTC. Translation: CASSQEIGHGYTF.

This chain links TRBV4-1 with TRBJ1-3; weak D call: TRBD1 (5 bases). In germline, CDR1 is MGHRA, CDR2 YSYEKL. This CDR3 region has 15 residues. V shed 4 bases and J shed 0 bases, with 10 bases lying between them. CDR3 sequence: CASSLDSSSGNTIYF. DNA for the CDR3: TGCGCCAGCAGCCTCGACAGCAGCTCTGGAAACACCATATATTTT.

The CDR3 nucleotides are TGTGCCAGCAGTGACCGGACAGGGACGCAGTATTTT. It specifies CASSDRTGTQYF. This chain joins TRBV6-1 and TRBJ2-3; 8 bases agree with TRBD1. J gave up 9 bases and V 3 bases, and 2 bases lay outside the gene matches. The CDR3 consists of 12 residues. CDR1 MNHNS and CDR2 SASEGT come from the germline V gene.

The chain couples TRBV7-9 to TRBJ2-6; D unclear. The V end was cut by 5 bases, the J end by 4 bases, with 6 bases between. This CDR3 is 13 amino acids long. Germline CDR1 SEHNR, CDR2 FQNEAQ (reference sequence). The CDR3 nucleotides read TGTGCCAGCAGCCCCACAGGGGCCAACGTCCTGACTTTC. Translation: CASSPTGANVLTF. Full variable domain (missing parts from reference TRBV7-9 and TRBJ2-6): DTGVSQNPRHKITKRGQNVTFRCDPISEHNRLYWYRQTLGQGPEFLTYFQNEAQLEKSRLLSDRFSAERPKGSFSTLEIQRTEQGDSAMYLCASSPTGANVLTFGAGSRLTVL.

The chain couples TRBV3-1 (or the pseudogene TRBV3-2) to TRBJ1-3, with a tentative D call TRBD1 (6 bases). Germline loops: CDR1 LGHDT, CDR2 YNNKEL (reference sequence). This CDR3 spans 17 amino acids. Trimming left V 0 bases short and J 0 bases short, with 12 bases between. CDR3 sequence (DNA): TGTGCCAGCAGCCAAGAAAGGACAGCAAGCTCTGGAAACACCATATATTTT. This sequence encodes CASSQERTASSGNTIYF.

The CDR3 nucleotides are TGTGCCAGCAGCAAAGAAGCAGGGGAGAACACCATATATTTT. It yields the protein CASSKEAGENTIYF. The rearrangement links TRBV7-2 to TRBJ1-3; perhaps TRBD1 as D (6 bases). Deletions cut 5 bases from V and 7 bases from J, with 15 bases between. The CDR3 spans 14 residues. The V gene's germline CDR1 is SGHTA and CDR2 FQGNSA.

The chain links TRBV28 to TRBJ2-7; perhaps D is TRBD1 or TRBD2 (5 bases each). CDR3 length: 12 residues. Germline-derived CDR1 and CDR2 are MDHEN and SYDVKM. Trimming cost V 7 bases and J 2 bases, with 9 bases left between them. The CDR3 DNA sequence: TGTGCCAGCAAGGGACCCGCCTACGAGCAGTACTTC. It codes for CASKGPAYEQYF.

The chain recombines TRBV4-2 with TRBJ2-1, with 14 positions matching TRBD2. The V segment lost 5 bases and the J segment 12 bases; nucleotides outside the gene matches: 9. Germline loops: CDR1 LGHNA, CDR2 YNFKEQ. CDR3 size: 15 residues. DNA of the CDR3: TGTGCCAGCAGCATAACCGGGACTAGCGGGGGAAGGCAGTTCTTC. Its protein product is CASSITGTSGGRQFF.

This sequence joins TRBV27 and TRBJ2-1, with D perhaps matching TRBD2 (5 bases). V shed 6 bases and J shed 10 bases, with 10 bases lying between them. Per germline, CDR1 MNHEY and CDR2 SMNVEV (reference sequence). CDR3 size: 11 residues. CDR3 region: CASSSKREQFF. The CDR3 DNA follows: TGTGCCAGCAGCTCCAAGCGGGAGCAGTTCTTC.